This is a list of T cell receptor beta chains from one sample in a study of T cells in Graves' hyperthyroidism and ophthalmopathy. TCRdb fed the multiplex PCR reads into MiXCR, producing one record per CDR3 protein. The profile shows hundreds of thousands of distinct CDR3 sequences, around 38% of them singletons. What was sequenced was blood. The origin of the receptors is a man aged 18 to 30 with Graves' hyperthyroidism. CDR3s include the opening cysteine and the closing phenylalanine or tryptophan. The D gene is left open where the match is weak. A clone size is listed for some rows: how often the clone was seen (once, few, many), or a class if it is expanded.

clone size: few
J gene: TRBJ1-1
D gene: TRBD1
V gene: TRBV9
CDR3 protein: CASSPPGGAPEAFF
CDR3 DNA: TGTGCCAGCAGCCCCCCAGGGGGGGCTCCTGAAGCTTTCTTT

clone size: many
J gene: TRBJ1-2
D gene: .
V gene: TRBV7-9
CDR3 protein: CASSLGDGFYGYTF
CDR3 DNA: TGTGCCAGCAGCTTAGGGGACGGCTTCTATGGCTACACCTTC

clone size: .
J gene: TRBJ1-6
D gene: .
V gene: TRBV10-3
CDR3 protein: CASGIEVTNSPLHF
CDR3 DNA: TGTGCCAGCGGGATTGAGGTTACCAATTCACCCCTCCACTTT

clone size: once
J gene: TRBJ2-7
D gene: .
V gene: TRBV29-1
CDR3 protein: CSSDSPYEQYF
CDR3 DNA: TGCAGCAGTGACAGTCCCTACGAGCAGTACTTC

clone size: .
J gene: TRBJ1-2
D gene: .
V gene: TRBV6-2/TRBV6-3
CDR3 protein: CASSYFPGGSYGHTF
CDR3 DNA: TGTGCCAGCAGTTACTTTCCAGGAGGGTCCTATGGCCACACCTTC

clone size: few
J gene: TRBJ2-7
D gene: .
V gene: TRBV2
CDR3 protein: CASSPGGGIYEQYF
CDR3 DNA: TGTGCCAGCAGTCCAGGGGGGGGGATCTACGAGCAGTACTTC

clone size: .
J gene: TRBJ2-7
D gene: .
V gene: TRBV10-3
CDR3 protein: CASSAVFTGSYEQYF
CDR3 DNA: TGTGCCAGCAGTGCCGTCTTCACCGGGTCTTACGAGCAGTACTTC

clone size: .
J gene: TRBJ2-3
D gene: .
V gene: TRBV24-1
CDR3 protein: CATSGGVDTDTQYF
CDR3 DNA: TGTGCCACCAGTGGAGGGGTTGACACAGATACGCAGTATTTT

clone size: once
J gene: TRBJ1-1
D gene: .
V gene: TRBV9
CDR3 protein: CASSQAWTSVTEAFF
CDR3 DNA: TGCGCCAGCAGCCAGGCTTGGACTTCAGTCACTGAAGCTTTCTTT

clone size: .
J gene: TRBJ2-3
D gene: .
V gene: TRBV5-6
CDR3 protein: CASSLSLIPDTQYF
CDR3 DNA: TGTGCCAGCAGCTTGAGCCTCATCCCAGATACGCAGTATTTT

clone size: .
J gene: TRBJ1-1
D gene: .
V gene: TRBV16
CDR3 protein: CASSQSGHLHEAFF
CDR3 DNA: TGTGCCAGCAGCCAATCGGGGCACCTCCACGAAGCTTTCTTT

clone size: few
J gene: TRBJ2-2
D gene: .
V gene: TRBV9
CDR3 protein: CASIPGETGELFF
CDR3 DNA: TGTGCCAGCATCCCAGGGGAAACCGGGGAGCTGTTTTTT

clone size: few
J gene: TRBJ1-1
D gene: .
V gene: TRBV5-5
CDR3 protein: CASRGQPQALNTEAFF
CDR3 DNA: TGTGCCAGCAGGGGACAACCACAGGCGTTGAACACTGAAGCTTTCTTT

clone size: few
J gene: TRBJ2-7
D gene: TRBD2
V gene: TRBV7-9
CDR3 protein: CASSFAGLEVKQYF
CDR3 DNA: TGTGCCAGCAGCTTTGCGGGACTAGAGGTAAAGCAGTACTTC

clone size: few
J gene: TRBJ1-1
D gene: .
V gene: TRBV19
CDR3 protein: CASSIPDEGYTEAFF
CDR3 DNA: TGTGCCAGTAGTATACCCGATGAGGGATACACTGAAGCTTTCTTT

clone size: many
J gene: TRBJ2-5
D gene: TRBD1
V gene: TRBV2
CDR3 protein: CASSATRGRETQYF
CDR3 DNA: TGTGCCAGCAGTGCTACCAGGGGGCGGGAGACCCAGTACTTC

clone size: .
J gene: TRBJ1-6
D gene: .
V gene: TRBV20-1
CDR3 protein: CSAGLLRDISPLHF
CDR3 DNA: TGCAGTGCGGGCCTCTTAAGGGATATTTCACCCCTCCACTTT

clone size: many
J gene: TRBJ1-5
D gene: .
V gene: TRBV19
CDR3 protein: CASTQVPGSQPQHF
CDR3 DNA: TGTGCCAGTACCCAGGTCCCTGGGAGTCAGCCCCAGCATTTT

clone size: .
J gene: TRBJ1-1
D gene: .
V gene: TRBV16
CDR3 protein: CASSPSIGNTEAFF
CDR3 DNA: TGTGCCAGCAGCCCCTCGATCGGGAACACTGAAGCTTTCTTT

clone size: many
J gene: TRBJ1-5
D gene: .
V gene: TRBV2
CDR3 protein: CASSSQAHSNQPQHF
CDR3 DNA: TGTGCCAGCAGCTCCCAGGCGCATAGCAATCAGCCCCAGCATTTT

clone size: .
J gene: TRBJ2-7
D gene: TRBD2
V gene: TRBV20-1
CDR3 protein: CSALTSGTYEQYF
CDR3 DNA: TGCAGTGCTTTGACTAGCGGGACCTACGAGCAGTACTTC

clone size: .
J gene: TRBJ2-7
D gene: .
V gene: TRBV12-3/TRBV12-4
CDR3 protein: CASTIPDRPRGYEQYF
CDR3 DNA: TGTGCCAGCACCATCCCCGACAGACCTAGGGGCTACGAGCAGTACTTC

clone size: .
J gene: TRBJ2-5
D gene: TRBD2
V gene: TRBV10-3
CDR3 protein: CATSSGVGETQYF
CDR3 DNA: TGTGCCACATCTAGCGGGGTGGGGGAGACCCAGTACTTC

clone size: once
J gene: TRBJ2-7
D gene: TRBD1
V gene: TRBV4-1
CDR3 protein: CASSQEGTGSVHEQYF
CDR3 DNA: TGCGCCAGCAGCCAAGAGGGGACAGGGAGTGTCCACGAGCAGTACTTC

clone size: .
J gene: TRBJ1-2
D gene: .
V gene: TRBV19
CDR3 protein: CASSIGVQSGYTF
CDR3 DNA: TGTGCCAGTAGTATTGGGGTTCAGTCCGGCTACACCTTC

clone size: .
J gene: TRBJ2-5
D gene: .
V gene: TRBV12-3/TRBV12-4
CDR3 protein: CASIHLQGKRETQYF
CDR3 DNA: TGTGCCAGCATCCACCTCCAGGGGAAGAGAGAGACCCAGTACTTC

clone size: many
J gene: TRBJ1-1
D gene: .
V gene: TRBV6-6
CDR3 protein: CASRNDRPNTEAFF
CDR3 DNA: TGTGCCAGCAGGAACGACAGGCCGAACACTGAAGCTTTCTTT

clone size: many
J gene: TRBJ1-3
D gene: .
V gene: TRBV7-2
CDR3 protein: CASSLAGAGNTIYF
CDR3 DNA: TGTGCCAGCAGCTTAGCAGGGGCTGGAAACACCATATATTTT

clone size: few
J gene: TRBJ2-7
D gene: TRBD2
V gene: TRBV9
CDR3 protein: CASSPGPGGDYEQYF
CDR3 DNA: TGTGCCAGCAGCCCGGGACCGGGGGGGGACTACGAGCAGTACTTC

clone size: .
J gene: TRBJ2-7
D gene: TRBD1
V gene: TRBV12-3/TRBV12-4
CDR3 protein: CASSSWDRGVEQYF
CDR3 DNA: TGTGCCAGCAGTAGCTGGGACAGGGGGGTCGAGCAGTACTTC

clone size: few
J gene: TRBJ2-6
D gene: .
V gene: TRBV29-1
CDR3 protein: CSVATGANVLTF
CDR3 DNA: TGCAGCGTCGCTACAGGGGCCAACGTCCTGACTTTC

clone size: .
J gene: TRBJ2-2
D gene: TRBD2
V gene: TRBV9
CDR3 protein: CASSLSGGARNTGELFF
CDR3 DNA: TGTGCCAGCAGCCTTAGCGGGGGGGCCAGGAACACCGGGGAGCTGTTTTTT

clone size: .
J gene: TRBJ1-6
D gene: .
V gene: TRBV7-2
CDR3 protein: CASSQDKGDGNSPLHF
CDR3 DNA: TGCGCCAGCAGCCAAGATAAGGGGGACGGGAATTCACCCCTCCACTTT

clone size: .
J gene: TRBJ2-3
D gene: TRBD2
V gene: TRBV7-9
CDR3 protein: CASTPRLAGFDTQYF
CDR3 DNA: TGTGCCAGCACCCCCCGACTAGCGGGATTCGATACGCAGTATTTT

clone size: once
J gene: TRBJ1-6
D gene: TRBD1
V gene: TRBV11-1
CDR3 protein: CASSPRTGGHSPLHF
CDR3 DNA: TGTGCCAGCTCACCCAGGACAGGGGGGCACTCACCCCTCCACTTT

clone size: many
J gene: TRBJ1-3
D gene: TRBD1
V gene: TRBV29-1
CDR3 protein: CSVEEEGATGNTIYF
CDR3 DNA: TGCAGCGTTGAAGAGGAGGGGGCAACTGGAAACACCATATATTTT

clone size: .
J gene: TRBJ1-1
D gene: .
V gene: TRBV5-4
CDR3 protein: CASSWDGFEAFF
CDR3 DNA: TGTGCCAGCAGCTGGGACGGTTTTGAAGCTTTCTTT

clone size: .
J gene: TRBJ1-6
D gene: TRBD1
V gene: TRBV28
CDR3 protein: CASSLATTGRLRSPLHF
CDR3 DNA: TGTGCCAGCAGTTTAGCCACGACAGGGCGGTTGCGTTCACCCCTCCACTTT

clone size: .
J gene: TRBJ1-1
D gene: .
V gene: TRBV9
CDR3 protein: CASSVEGNYGEAFF
CDR3 DNA: TGTGCCAGCAGCGTAGAGGGGAATTACGGTGAAGCTTTCTTT

clone size: .
J gene: TRBJ1-5
D gene: .
V gene: TRBV4-1
CDR3 protein: CASSLGAGKQPQHF
CDR3 DNA: TGCGCCAGCAGCCTGGGTGCGGGGAAGCAGCCCCAGCATTTT

clone size: many
J gene: TRBJ2-7
D gene: .
V gene: TRBV24-1
CDR3 protein: CATSDLAGKEQYF
CDR3 DNA: TGTGCCACCAGTGATTTGGCAGGGAAGGAGCAGTACTTC

clone size: .
J gene: TRBJ2-7
D gene: .
V gene: TRBV2
CDR3 protein: CASSVSPTGAYEQNF
CDR3 DNA: TGTGCCAGCAGTGTGAGCCCAACAGGAGCCTACGAGCAGAACTTC

clone size: .
J gene: TRBJ2-7
D gene: .
V gene: TRBV4-1
CDR3 protein: CASSPSSAERAYEQYF
CDR3 DNA: TGCGCCAGCAGCCCCAGCTCAGCGGAGAGGGCCTACGAGCAGTACTTC

clone size: few
J gene: TRBJ2-5
D gene: .
V gene: TRBV5-8
CDR3 protein: CASSWTVWEAQYF
CDR3 DNA: TGTGCCAGCAGCTGGACGGTTTGGGAGGCCCAGTACTTC

clone size: .
J gene: TRBJ1-1
D gene: TRBD1
V gene: TRBV7-2
CDR3 protein: CASTLGQGGAFF
CDR3 DNA: TGTGCCAGCACTCTCGGACAGGGCGGCGCTTTCTTT

clone size: .
J gene: TRBJ2-7
D gene: TRBD1
V gene: TRBV7-6
CDR3 protein: CASSQEAPGQGYEQYF
CDR3 DNA: TGCGCCAGCAGCCAAGAGGCCCCGGGACAGGGCTACGAGCAGTACTTC